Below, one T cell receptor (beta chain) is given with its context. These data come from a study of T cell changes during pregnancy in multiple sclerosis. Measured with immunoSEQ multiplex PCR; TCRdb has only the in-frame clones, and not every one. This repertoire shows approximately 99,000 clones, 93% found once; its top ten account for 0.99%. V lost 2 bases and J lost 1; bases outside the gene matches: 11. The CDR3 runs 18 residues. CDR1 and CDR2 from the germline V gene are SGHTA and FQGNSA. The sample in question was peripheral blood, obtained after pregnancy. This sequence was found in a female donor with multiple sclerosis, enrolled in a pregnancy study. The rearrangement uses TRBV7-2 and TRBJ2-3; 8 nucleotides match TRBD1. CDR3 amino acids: CASSLTAGGGWGTDTQYF. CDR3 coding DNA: TGTGCCAGCAGCTTAACGGCAGGGGGCGGATGGGGCACAGATACGCAGTATTTT.